Shown below are 9 T cell receptor beta chains from a single sample sequenced in a study of blood T cell repertoires in COVID-19. The repertoire was sequenced with immunoSEQ multiplex PCR; TCRdb's copy has only in-frame clones and lacks some. The data show about 120,000 clones, 86% seen once. The sample taken for sequencing was peripheral blood. Receptors originate from a man aged 35-49 years with acute or convalescent COVID-19.

This chain joins TRBV6-5 and TRBJ1-2; no clear D. V lost 5 bases to trimming and J lost 4 bases, with 14 bases between them. The CDR3 runs 14 residues. Germline V lookup: CDR1 MNHEY, CDR2 SVGAGI. In DNA, the CDR3 is TGTGCCAGCAGTCCCTCGGGGAGTAGCTATGGCTACACCTTC. It codes for CASSPSGSSYGYTF.

The rearrangement uses TRBV29-1 and TRBJ2-3; 7 positions match TRBD2. The CDR3 sequence is 13 residues long. Germline values: CDR1 SQVTM, CDR2 ANQGSEA. V shed 7 bases, J shed 3 bases, and the junction held 7 bases outside the gene matches. CDR3: CSAPAGLTDTQYF. CDR3 DNA sequence: TGCAGCGCCCCAGCGGGGTTGACAGATACGCAGTATTTT.

The J gene is TRBJ1-5, the V gene TRBV6-5, with 7 bases matching TRBD1. J gave up 3 bases and V 6 bases, and 8 bases lay outside the gene matches. Germline values: CDR1 MNHEY, CDR2 SVGAGI. CDR3 length equals 15 residues. The CDR3 spells CASRDTGVLNQPQHF. DNA for the CDR3: TGTGCCAGCAGGGACACAGGGGTACTCAATCAGCCCCAGCATTTT.

The chain combines TRBV5-1 with TRBJ2-3; 11 bases line up with TRBD1. CDR1 is SGHRS and CDR2 is YFSETQ in the germline V gene. This CDR3 spans 16 amino acids. V was pared by 3 bases and J by 2 bases, with 5 bases of the junction left unmatched. This CDR3 reads CASSSPGQGDTDTQYF. CDR3 nucleotides: TGCGCCAGCAGCTCCCCGGGACAGGGGGACACAGATACGCAGTATTTT.

The chain joins TRBV7-8 to TRBJ1-2, with no clear D. Trimming took 4 bases from V and 8 from J, leaving 17 bases between them. The germline gives CDR1 SGHVS, CDR2 FQNEAQ. This CDR3 is built from 14 residues. The CDR3 region is CASSSSPGYNGYTF. In DNA form, the CDR3 reads TGTGCCAGCAGCTCAAGTCCCGGGTATAACGGCTACACCTTC. Full variable domain (missing parts from reference TRBV7-8 and TRBJ1-2): GAGVSQSPRYKVAKRGQDVALRCDPISGHVSLFWYQQALGQGPEFLTYFQNEAQLDKSGLPSDRFFAERPEGSVSTLKIQRTQQEDSAVYLCASSSSPGYNGYTFGSGTRLTVV.

This clone was seen a few times. The rearrangement joins TRBV5-4 to TRBJ2-2, with 7 bases lining up with TRBD2. The junction had 5 bases not matched to a gene; V was cut back by 4 bases and J by 2 bases. Germline V gene sequence: CDR1 SGHNT, CDR2 YYREEE (reference sequence). The CDR3 runs 15 residues. The DNA for the CDR3 is TGTGCCAGCAGCCTGGGAGCGGGAAACACCGGGGAGCTGTTTTTT. It is translated as CASSLGAGNTGELFF.

The gene calls are TRBV6-1 and TRBJ1-1; no firm D call. CDR3 size: 16 residues. Germline V gene sequence: CDR1 MNHNS, CDR2 SASEGT. V was pared by 1 base and J by 0 bases, with 12 bases between. The CDR3 coding sequence is TGTGCCAGCAGTGAAGTACCCTTTTCTATGAACACTGAAGCTTTCTTT. The encoded protein is CASSEVPFSMNTEAFF.

This rearrangement joins TRBV6-4 to TRBJ2-7; weak D call: TRBD1 (5 bases). The CDR3 covers 15 residues. V was clipped by 2 bases and J by 1 base, with 12 bases between them. Germline lookup yields CDR1 MRHNA and CDR2 SNTAGT. CDR3 bases: TGTGCCAGCAGTGACCCGAGGACAAATTCCTACGAGCAGTACTTC. This codes for CASSDPRTNSYEQYF.

This clone was detected only once. The J gene is TRBJ2-3, the V gene TRBV5-1; D might be TRBD2 (7 bases). V was clipped by 4 bases and J by 4 bases, with 16 bases between them. Germline CDR1 SGHRS, CDR2 YFSETQ. The CDR3 loop spans 15 amino acids. The CDR3 DNA follows: TGCGCCAGCAGCCTTCAACAGGGAGGGGCAGATACGCAGTATTTT. Residues: CASSLQQGGADTQYF.